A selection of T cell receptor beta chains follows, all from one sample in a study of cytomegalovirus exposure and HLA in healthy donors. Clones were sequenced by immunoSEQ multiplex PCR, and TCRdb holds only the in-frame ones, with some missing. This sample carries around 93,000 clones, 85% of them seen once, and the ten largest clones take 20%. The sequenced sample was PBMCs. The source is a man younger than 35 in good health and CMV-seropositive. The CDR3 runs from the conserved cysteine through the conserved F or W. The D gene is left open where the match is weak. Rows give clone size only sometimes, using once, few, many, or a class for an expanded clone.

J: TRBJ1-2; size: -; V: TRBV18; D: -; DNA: TGTGCCAGCTCACGCGGACAAGACTATGGCTACACCTTC; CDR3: CASSRGQDYGYTF
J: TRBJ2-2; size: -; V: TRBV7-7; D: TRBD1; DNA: TGTGCCAGCAGCTTAGGAGGGGGCTTGAACACCGGGGAGCTGTTTTTT; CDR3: CASSLGGGLNTGELFF
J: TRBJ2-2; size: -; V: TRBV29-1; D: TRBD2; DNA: TGCAGCGTTTTAGCGGGGCTTAGACCGGGAGCCTACACCGGGGAGCTGTTTTTT; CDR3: CSVLAGLRPGAYTGELFF
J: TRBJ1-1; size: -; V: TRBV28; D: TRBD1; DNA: TGTGCCAGCAGCGACCCCCGAGGGGGCGGCGGCACTGAAGCTTTCTTT; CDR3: CASSDPRGGGGTEAFF
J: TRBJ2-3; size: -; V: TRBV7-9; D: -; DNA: TGTGCCAGCAGCTTGGAGGGATACGGGCTTTATACGCAGTATTTT; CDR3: CASSLEGYGLYTQYF
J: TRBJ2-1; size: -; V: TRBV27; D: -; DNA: TGTGCCAGCAGTACTATCGTGGACAGTCGATACAATGAGCAGTTCTTC; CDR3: CASSTIVDSRYNEQFF
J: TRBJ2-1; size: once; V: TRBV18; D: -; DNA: TGTGCCAGCTCACCCCAAGGGAGTTTGGATGAGCAGTTCTTC; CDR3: CASSPQGSLDEQFF
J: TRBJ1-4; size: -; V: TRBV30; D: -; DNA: TGTGCCTGGAGTGTACAAGGGGAGGGAGCTAATGAAAAACTGTTTTTT; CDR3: CAWSVQGEGANEKLFF
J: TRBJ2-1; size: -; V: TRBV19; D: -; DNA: TGTGCCAGTAGTATAGCCAGCGGCCGCGGCAATGAGCAGTTCTTC; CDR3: CASSIASGRGNEQFF
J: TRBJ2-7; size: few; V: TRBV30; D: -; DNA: TGTGCCTGGAGTCTTGTGACTAACTCCGAGCAGTACTTC; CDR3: CAWSLVTNSEQYF
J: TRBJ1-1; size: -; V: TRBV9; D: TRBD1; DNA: TGTGCCAGCAGCGTAGGAGTGATTGCAGGCAGGGGGCTCGGCACTGAAGCTTTCTTT; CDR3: CASSVGVIAGRGLGTEAFF
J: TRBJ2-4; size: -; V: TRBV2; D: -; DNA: TGTGCCAGCAGTGATCCGACAGGCCCGGGGTACTTC; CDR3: CASSDPTGPGYF
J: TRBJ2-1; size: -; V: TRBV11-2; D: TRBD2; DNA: TGTGCCAGCAGCTTAGGTTCCCCGGGACTAGCTAGTATGCATGAGCAGTTCTTC; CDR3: CASSLGSPGLASMHEQFF
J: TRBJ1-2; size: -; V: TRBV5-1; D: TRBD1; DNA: TGCGCCAGCAGCTACCTGACAGGGATCTATGGCTACACCTTC; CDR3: CASSYLTGIYGYTF
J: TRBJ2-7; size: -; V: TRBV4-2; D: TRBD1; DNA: TGTGCCAGCAGCCCGGACAGGAACTACGAGCAGTACTTC; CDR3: CASSPDRNYEQYF
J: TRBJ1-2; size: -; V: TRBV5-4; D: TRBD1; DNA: TGTGCCAGCAGCTTGATTGGGACAGGGGGCCTCATTAACTATGGCTACACCTTC; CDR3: CASSLIGTGGLINYGYTF
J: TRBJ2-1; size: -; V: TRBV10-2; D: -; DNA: TGCGCCAGCAGTGACGGGATGGTGTCCTACAATGAGCAGTTCTTC; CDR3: CASSDGMVSYNEQFF
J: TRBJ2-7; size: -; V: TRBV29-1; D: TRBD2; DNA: TGCAGCGTTGCTAGCGGGAGTTCTTACGAGCAGTACTTC; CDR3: CSVASGSSYEQYF
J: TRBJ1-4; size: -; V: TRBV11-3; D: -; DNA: TGTGCCAGCAGCCCAGGGCCGCTGAATGAAAAACTGTTTTTT; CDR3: CASSPGPLNEKLFF
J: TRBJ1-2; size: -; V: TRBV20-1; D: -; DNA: TGCAGTGCGCCTACCTTCGGTGGCTACACCTTC; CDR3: CSAPTFGGYTF
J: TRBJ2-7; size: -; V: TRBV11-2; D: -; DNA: TGTGCCAGCAGCTTAGAGACAGGTGACTACGAGCAGTACTTC; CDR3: CASSLETGDYEQYF
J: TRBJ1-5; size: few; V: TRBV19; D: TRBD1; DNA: TGTGCCAGCAGGGACAGGGACAATCAGCCCCAGCATTTT; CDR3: CASRDRDNQPQHF
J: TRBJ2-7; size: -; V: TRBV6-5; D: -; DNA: TGTGCCAGCAGTTACTCGCCCGTAGGGGGAAGCTACGAGCAGTACTTC; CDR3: CASSYSPVGGSYEQYF
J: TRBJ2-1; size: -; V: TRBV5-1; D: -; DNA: TGCGCCAGCAGCTTCGCTAGCTCCTACAATGAGCAGTTCTTC; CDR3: CASSFASSYNEQFF
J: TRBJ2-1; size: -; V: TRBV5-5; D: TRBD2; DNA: TGTGCCAGCTTACTCCGACTAGCGGGAGGGTCCTACAATGAGCAGTTCTTC; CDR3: CASLLRLAGGSYNEQFF
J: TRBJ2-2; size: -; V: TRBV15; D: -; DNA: TGTGCCACCAGCAGGGGATTAGGGGCGTTTTCCGTGTTCACCGGGGAGCTGTTTTTT; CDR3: CATSRGLGAFSVFTGELFF
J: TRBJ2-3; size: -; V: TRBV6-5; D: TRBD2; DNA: TGTGCCAGCAACTCACTAGCGGGGGTTACAGATACGCAGTATTTT; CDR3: CASNSLAGVTDTQYF
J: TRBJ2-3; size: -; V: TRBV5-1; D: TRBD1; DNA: TGCGCCAGCAGGGGGACAGCCACAGATACGCAGTATTTT; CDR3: CASRGTATDTQYF